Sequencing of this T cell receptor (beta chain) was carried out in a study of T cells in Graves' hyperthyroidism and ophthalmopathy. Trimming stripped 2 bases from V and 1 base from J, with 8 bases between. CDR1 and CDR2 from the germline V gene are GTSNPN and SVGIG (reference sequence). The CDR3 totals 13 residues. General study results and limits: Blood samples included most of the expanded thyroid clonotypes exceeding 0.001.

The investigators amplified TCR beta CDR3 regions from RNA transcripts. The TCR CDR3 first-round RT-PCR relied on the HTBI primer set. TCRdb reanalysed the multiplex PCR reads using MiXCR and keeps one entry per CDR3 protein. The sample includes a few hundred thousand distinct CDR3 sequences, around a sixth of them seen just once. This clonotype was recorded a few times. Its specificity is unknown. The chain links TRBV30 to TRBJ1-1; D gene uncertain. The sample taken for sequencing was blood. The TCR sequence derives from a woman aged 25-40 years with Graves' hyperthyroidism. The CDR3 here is CAWSMGQNTEAFF. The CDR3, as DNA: TGTGCCTGGAGTATGGGTCAGAACACTGAAGCTTTCTTT.